The clone carrying this TCR beta chain counts as medium-sized by frequency. One tube held mixed TRB-A and TRB-B primer pools for touch-down PCR. TCRdb reprocessed the multiplex PCR reads and reports one entry per CDR3 protein, with no DNA. The table lists 5,000 to 6,500 distinct CDR3 sequences, with about 21% in the top ten. The CDR3 is made up of 15 amino acids. Per the germline V gene, CDR1 is KGHSH and CDR2 is LQKENI. Each sample's input was 250 ng genomic DNA, some 38,000 genome equivalents. The entry originates in a study of T cell clusters in autoimmune cytopenias. These data also featured in a second study, about T cell repertoires in aging, cancer and after chemotherapy. That report adds: Healthy donors lost TCR diversity with age mainly through richness, cancer patients through richness and evenness. Rebound thymic output was suggested by rising median generation probability during chemotherapy in each cancer cohort.

The rearrangement links TRBV18 to TRBJ2-1; TCRdb returns TRBD2, unconfirmable since there is no DNA. The sample comprised peripheral blood. This TCR was recovered from a human donor in good health. The CDR3 reads CASSPPGREYNEQFF.